The 20 T cell receptor beta chains in this list originate from one sample, sequenced in a study of blood T cell repertoires in COVID-19. This table comes from immunoSEQ multiplex PCR, and its TCRdb copy is limited to in-frame clones, with some not included. The table lists over 150,000 clones, about 85% of them singletons. Sequenced sample: PBMCs or T cells enriched from blood (not recorded which). The receptors derive from a man aged 40-50 years who had recovered from COVID-19.

The chain joins TRBV2 to TRBJ1-4; D unclear. The CDR3 spans 13 residues. V was clipped by 8 bases and J by 10 bases, with 17 bases between them. From germline, CDR1 is SNHLY and CDR2 FYNNEI. The CDR3 region is CASVAGGGGKLFF. CDR3 DNA: TGTGCCAGCGTAGCAGGAGGAGGTGGAAAACTGTTTTTT.

The chain recombines TRBV5-4 with TRBJ2-3; D might be TRBD2 (7 bases). The germline V gene encodes CDR1 SGHNT and CDR2 YYREEE (reference sequence). The CDR3 consists of 17 residues. V was pared by 0 bases and J by 3 bases, with 17 bases between. The CDR3 reads CASSLDSEAGATDTQYF. The DNA for the CDR3 is TGTGCCAGCAGCTTGGATTCCGAGGCGGGGGCAACAGATACGCAGTATTTT.

This clone was seen ten or more times. This same CDR3 is encoded by further DNA sequences in the sample. The chain employs TRBV6-1 and TRBJ1-6, with 9 bases matching TRBD1. The CDR3 has 15 amino acids. Germline V gives CDR1 MNHNS, CDR2 SASEGT. The V segment lost 1 base and the J segment 7 bases; nucleotides outside the gene matches: 2. The CDR3 coding sequence is TGTGCCAGCAGTGAAGAAGGACAGGGGAATTCACCCCTCCACTTT. It translates to CASSEEGQGNSPLHF.

This chain joins TRBV5-1 and TRBJ2-5; TRBD2 agrees at 7 bases. J was trimmed by 4 bases and V by 2 bases; bases with no gene match: 5. The CDR3 consists of 14 residues. The germline gives CDR1 SGHRS, CDR2 YFSETQ. The CDR3 DNA is TGCGCCAGCAGCTTTGGACTAGAGGGAGAGACCCAGTACTTC. Translated: CASSFGLEGETQYF.

The CDR3 reads CASSDLGRYTF. CDR3 DNA: TGTGCCAGCAGTGATCTGGGGCGCTACACCTTC. V is TRBV25-1 and J is TRBJ1-2, with D possibly TRBD1 on 5 matching bases. The V end lost 3 bases, the J end lost 9 bases, and 8 bases lay between the germline ends. The CDR3 has 11 residues. The V gene's germline CDR1 is MGHDK and CDR2 SYGVNS.

The CDR3 coding sequence is TGTGCCAGCATATGGAGGGAGGGCGATAGCAATCAGCCCCAGCATTTT. Translation: CASIWREGDSNQPQHF. The J gene is TRBJ1-5, the V gene TRBV21-1. TRBV21-1 is a recognized pseudogene. The CDR3 totals 16 residues.

This sequence joins TRBV9 and TRBJ1-3, with D perhaps TRBD1 (6 bases). Germline CDR1 reads SGDLS; CDR2 reads YYNGEE. Trimming took 0 bases from V and 0 from J, leaving 13 bases between them. The CDR3 runs 17 residues. The CDR3 protein is CASSVGGQPLSGNTIYF. DNA of the CDR3: TGTGCCAGCAGCGTAGGCGGACAGCCCCTCTCTGGAAACACCATATATTTT.

The chain has TRBV5-4 and TRBJ2-7; 7 bases align to TRBD1. V shed 0 bases and J 3 bases; nucleotides not matched to a gene: 9. Germline CDR1 reads SGHNT; CDR2 reads YYREEE (reference sequence). The CDR3 covers 16 residues. The chain's CDR3 is CASSLARGDRYYEQYF. DNA of the CDR3: TGTGCCAGCAGCTTGGCCCGAGGGGACAGATACTACGAGCAGTACTTC.

The CDR3 loop reads CASSQVKILRTANTEAFF. The CDR3 DNA is TGTGCCAGCAGCCAAGTAAAAATTTTAAGGACTGCGAACACTGAAGCTTTCTTT. The rearrangement joins TRBV14 to TRBJ1-1; D gene unclear. Germline V gives CDR1 SGHDN, CDR2 FVKESK. CDR3 size: 18 residues. Trimming stripped 1 base from V and 1 base from J, with 19 bases between.

The genes are TRBV19 and TRBJ2-2; 7 nucleotides align to TRBD1. With 7 bases clipped from V and 4 bases from J, the junction kept 9 bases outside the gene matches. Germline V gene lookup returns CDR1 LNHDA and CDR2 SQIVND (reference sequence). This CDR3 spans 15 amino acids. The CDR3 sequence is CASTFGQVVTGELFF. CDR3 nucleotide sequence: TGTGCCAGTACGTTCGGACAGGTGGTCACCGGGGAGCTGTTTTTT.

The chain uses TRBV11-3 and TRBJ2-7, with 9 bases fitting TRBD1. The length of the CDR3 is 14 residues. V was pared by 4 bases and J by 4 bases, with 5 bases of the junction left unmatched. Germline CDR1 and CDR2: SGHNT and YENEEA. CDR3 DNA sequence: TGTGCCAGCAGCTCCCGGGACAGGGATTACGAGCAGTACTTC. It translates to CASSSRDRDYEQYF.

V gene TRBV9 combines with J gene TRBJ2-3; TRBD2 aligns across 8 bases. The CDR3 runs 16 residues. Germline CDR1 reads SGDLS; CDR2 reads YYNGEE. V shed 4 bases, J shed 0 bases, and the junction held 7 bases outside the gene matches. The CDR3 protein is CASSPGGGPSTDTQYF. CDR3 DNA: TGTGCCAGCAGCCCGGGGGGGGGACCCAGCACAGATACGCAGTATTTT.

The gene calls are TRBV29-1 and TRBJ2-3, with D perhaps TRBD1 (6 bases). The CDR3 loop spans 19 amino acids. Germline CDR1 is SQVTM and CDR2 is ANQGSEA. V lost 4 bases and J lost 4, with 30 bases in between. CDR3 residues: CSVGTPRNPGTLFSDTQYF. DNA of the CDR3: TGCAGCGTTGGGACCCCCCGGAACCCCGGGACACTTTTTTCAGATACGCAGTATTTT.

This clone came up once. The chain couples TRBV2 to TRBJ2-7, with TRBD2 identical over 7 bases. CDR3 length equals 13 residues. The junction had 3 bases not matched to a gene; V was cut back by 4 bases and J by 3 bases. The germline V gene encodes CDR1 SNHLY and CDR2 FYNNEI. CDR3 in amino acids: CASSVQRGYEQYF. Written as DNA, the CDR3 is TGTGCCAGCAGTGTCCAGCGGGGCTACGAGCAGTACTTC.

This clone was recorded only once. V gene TRBV24-1 combines with J gene TRBJ2-5, with D possibly being TRBD2 (5 bases). In germline, CDR1 is KGHDR, CDR2 SFDVKD. Trimming removed 4 bases at V and 2 bases at J, with 16 bases between. The CDR3 runs to 16 residues. Here the CDR3 reads CATSDPTTPGQETQYF. DNA for the CDR3: TGTGCCACCAGTGACCCGACTACTCCCGGGCAAGAGACCCAGTACTTC.

The chain is built from TRBV5-1 and TRBJ1-2, with D perhaps TRBD1 (5 bases). There are 14 residues in the CDR3. Germline assignment: CDR1 SGHRS and CDR2 YFSETQ. V was trimmed by 4 bases and J by 8 bases, leaving 18 bases between them. This chain's CDR3 is CASSPGGGVVGYTF. As DNA, the CDR3 is TGCGCCAGCAGCCCCGGGGGTGGGGTCGTCGGCTACACCTTC.

The V call is TRBV5-1, the J call TRBJ2-1; TRBD2 matches 9 bases. Germline CDR1 is SGHRS and CDR2 is YFSETQ. CDR3 length equals 16 residues. V trimming: 1 base; J trimming: 9 bases; junction bases outside the gene matches: 11. CDR3 amino acids: CASSLRQAGGPSEQFF. CDR3 in DNA: TGCGCCAGCAGCTTGAGACAGGCGGGAGGGCCAAGTGAGCAGTTCTTC.

The V gene is TRBV12-3 or TRBV12-4, the J gene TRBJ1-4; D ambiguous. Trimming took off 1 base at V and 8 bases at J, with 8 bases between the two ends. This CDR3 is 13 amino acids long. In DNA, the CDR3 is TGTGCCAGCAGTTTAGGGCAGGCGGAAAAACTGTTTTTT. Amino acid sequence: CASSLGQAEKLFF.

The V and J genes are TRBV11-2 and TRBJ1-6; D not certain. From germline, CDR1 is SGHAT and CDR2 FQNNGV. The CDR3 spans 13 residues. V lost 8 bases and J lost 5, with 10 bases in between. CDR3 bases: TGTGCCAGCCAGCGGGGAAATAATTCACCCCTCCACTTT. Its protein is CASQRGNNSPLHF.

On this clone: The junction departs from the called germline gene at one end, perhaps through a read error. This rearrangement joins TRBV6-5 to TRBJ2-6; the D gene is possibly TRBD2 (6 bases). In germline, CDR1 is MNHEY, CDR2 SVGAGI. This CDR3 is built from 12 residues. The chain's CDR3 is CASSSGVNVLTF. The CDR3 nucleotides read TGTGCCAGCAGTTCGGGGGTCAACGTCCTGACTTTC.